Reported below is one TCR beta chain. The data were obtained in a study of blood T cell repertoires in COVID-19. Study details: Whether acute or convalescent, the COVID-19 samples came from the United States, Italy and Spain. Sample material is recorded as cDNA or gDNA derived from T cells, B-cell-depleted T cells, or PBMCs.

Per the study methods: Reference gene primer amplification gave estimated nucleated cell counts. Sequencing was performed with immunoSEQ multiplex PCR; in TCRdb, only in-frame clones are kept and a portion is missing. V, J and clone size are those of that table, while D and trimming were read from the DNA. The repertoire holds approximately 120,000 clones, approximately 71% seen once, with roughly 2% in the top ten. Germline assignment: CDR1 SNHLY and CDR2 FYNNEI. The CDR3 contains 15 residues. V dropped 7 bases and J dropped 4; count of bases not matched to a gene: 10. The sequenced sample was peripheral blood. The source of this sequence is a woman aged 70 to 79 with acute or convalescent COVID-19. The V call is TRBV2, the J call TRBJ1-3; 7 bases agree with TRBD1. CDR3 in DNA: TGTGCCAGCACCGGACAGGCCCCCGCGGGAAACACCATATATTTT. This translates into CASTGQAPAGNTIYF. Combining the CDR3 with reference TRBV2 and TRBJ1-3 gives the whole variable domain EPEVTQTPSHQVTQMGQEVILRCVPISNHLYFYWYRQILGQKVEFLVSFYNNEISEKSEIFDDQFSVERPDGSNFTLKIRSTKLEDSAMYFCASTGQAPAGNTIYFGEGSWLTVV.